This TCR beta chain was recovered during a study of T cells in Graves' hyperthyroidism and ophthalmopathy. The table lists this clonotype with a few counts. Researchers amplified the TCR beta CDR3 regions from RNA transcripts. Carried out on the TCR CDR3, a first-round RT-PCR used the HTBI primer set. TCRdb passed the multiplex PCR reads through MiXCR, listing each CDR3 protein once. The data show hundreds of thousands of distinct CDR3 sequences, roughly 17% seen once. Sequences were obtained from blood. This sequence was found in a woman aged 18-29 years with Graves' hyperthyroidism.

The CDR3 reads CSAQQGAKEKLFF. The CDR3 DNA follows: TGCAGTGCCCAACAGGGGGCGAAAGAAAAACTGTTTTTT. The chain couples TRBV20-1 to TRBJ1-4; TRBD1 matches 9 bases. Germline V lookup: CDR1 DFQATT, CDR2 SNEGSKA (reference sequence). The CDR3 extends over 13 amino acids. The V gene end was trimmed by 6 bases and the J gene end by 8 bases; junction bases not matched to a gene: 7.